This TCR beta chain was captured in a study of T cells in Graves' hyperthyroidism and ophthalmopathy. Findings of the study overall: Clonotypes that were expanded in thyroid above 0.001 mostly appeared in blood too.

Note on this clonotype: Its antigen is as yet unknown.

There were TCR beta CDR3 regions amplified from RNA transcripts. HTBI primers were the set used in a first-round RT-PCR of the TCR CDR3. TCRdb itself ran the multiplex PCR reads through MiXCR, one entry per CDR3 protein. The sample carries over 500,000 distinct CDR3 sequences, 15% to 20% recorded once. Germline loops: CDR1 SGHVS, CDR2 FNYEAQ. The CDR3 is made up of 17 amino acids. With 1 base clipped from V and 1 base from J, the junction kept 6 bases outside the gene matches. The receptor comes from a woman between 25 and 40 years old with Graves' ophthalmopathy. Specimen: blood. The chain recombines TRBV7-6 with TRBJ2-2; TRBD1 matches 7 bases. The CDR3 DNA follows: TGTGCCAGCAGCTTAGAGACCGGGACAGTGAACACCGGGGAGCTGTTTTTT. It specifies CASSLETGTVNTGELFF.